A selection of T cell receptor beta chains follows, all from one sample in a study of shared clonotypes between healthy human individuals. Clones were sequenced by immunoSEQ multiplex PCR, and TCRdb holds only the in-frame ones, with some missing. The sample has some 630,000 clones, about two thirds seen once; the top ten hold less than 2%. The sequencing input was memory CD4+ T cells sorted from blood. The receptors originated from a woman in her twenties or thirties in good health. CDR3s leave out the opening cysteine and the closing phenylalanine or tryptophan.

j_call: TRBJ2-1
v_call: TRBV7-9
cdr3_aa: ASSQIQGHYNEQF

j_call: TRBJ1-2
v_call: TRBV4-1
cdr3_aa: ASSQTTGFFYGYT

j_call: -
v_call: TRBV10-3
cdr3_aa: AISAAGSSYEQY

j_call: TRBJ1-2
v_call: TRBV18
cdr3_aa: ASSRGPTGYGYT

j_call: TRBJ1-5
v_call: TRBV27
cdr3_aa: ASSLPRGRGPYSNQPQH

j_call: TRBJ1-1
v_call: TRBV21-1
cdr3_aa: ASSNPLNTEAF

j_call: TRBJ1-4
v_call: TRBV5-1
cdr3_aa: ASSPPDRAGEKLF

j_call: TRBJ1-1
v_call: TRBV5-1
cdr3_aa: ASSFGTGTVRTEAF

j_call: TRBJ2-3
v_call: TRBV7-3
cdr3_aa: ASSSRTSGTTDTQY

j_call: TRBJ1-1
v_call: TRBV19
cdr3_aa: ASSISPTTVRPEAF